The 23 T cell receptor beta chains below all came from one sample that was sequenced in a study of CD4 and CD8 cells across lung adenocarcinoma regions. Each CDR3 protein is one row after TCRdb ran MiXCR on the PCR reads. The sample lists approximately 24,000 distinct CDR3 sequences; 50% to 55% were seen once. Sequenced sample: CD8+ T cells from the center of a lung tumor. The receptors were sampled from a male donor with lung adenocarcinoma. The CD4 and CD8 labels of this study may be unreliable.

This clonotype was recorded many times. The chain recombines TRBV7-8 with TRBJ2-2, with 12 bases matching TRBD2. V trimming: 1 base; J trimming: 4 bases; junction bases outside the gene matches: 1. Germline values: CDR1 SGHVS, CDR2 FQNEAQ. The CDR3 is 16 residues long. The CDR3 nucleotides read TGTGCCAGCAGCTTAGGGACTAGCGGGATCACCGGGGAGCTGTTTTTT. Its protein is CASSLGTSGITGELFF.

Notes on this clonotype: One end of the junction fails to match germline, which may point to a read error. The gene calls are TRBV6-1 and TRBJ2-3, with D uncertain. This CDR3 contains 15 residues. Germline loops: CDR1 MNHNS, CDR2 SASEGT. CDR3 sequence reads: CASSTVRRAADTQYF. CDR3 coding DNA: TGTGCCAGCTCCACGGTCCGGCGAGCCGCAGATACGCAGTACTTT.

The chain uses TRBV6-1 and TRBJ2-3; weak D call: TRBD2 (7 bases). Trimming left V 6 bases short and J 5 bases short, with 21 bases between. The germline gives CDR1 MNHNS, CDR2 SASEGT. The CDR3 sequence is 16 residues long. CDR3 sequence reads: CASRGAGSGVQDTQYF. CDR3 DNA sequence: TGTGCCAGCAGGGGGGCCGGGAGCGGGGTCCAAGATACGCAGTATTTT.

CDR3: CGARPADTQYF. CDR3 nucleotide sequence: TGTGGCGCCCGTCCGGCAGATACGCAGTATTTT. V and J are TRBV6-1 and TRBJ2-3; D remains unclear. Germline CDR1 reads MNHNS; CDR2 reads SASEGT. The CDR3 is 11 residues long.

The chain couples TRBV6-5 to TRBJ2-1; D gene unclear. Germline V gene data show CDR1 as MNHEY and CDR2 as SVGAGI. V lost 4 bases and J lost 0, with 13 bases in between. This CDR3 spans 16 amino acids. CDR3 loop: CASSSPPGRSYNEQFF. CDR3 nucleotide sequence: TGTGCCAGCAGTTCCCCCCCTGGGCGCTCCTACAATGAGCAGTTCTTC.

The CDR3 coding sequence is TGCGCCAGCAGAGCGGGAAAAAAGAGCGGTGCGAACTACGATGAGCTGTTTTTT. Its protein product is CASRAGKKSGANYDELFF. This chain joins TRBV10-2 and TRBJ2-2; 7 bases agree with TRBD2. The CDR3 has 18 residues. The germline V gene has CDR1 WSHSY and CDR2 SAAADI. Losses at the gene ends were 6 bases for V and 11 bases for J; bases not matched to a gene: 24.

The CDR3, as DNA: TGTGCCAGCAGATTAGCGGGAGTGAGAGACACTCAGTACTTC. This sequence encodes CASRLAGVRDTQYF. The chain uses TRBV6-5 and TRBJ2-5; 9 bases align to TRBD2. This CDR3 is 14 amino acids long. With 6 bases clipped from V and 11 bases from J, the junction kept 13 bases outside the gene matches. Germline CDR1 MNHEY, CDR2 SVGAGI.

This clonotype was detected many times. The chain combines TRBV6-4 with TRBJ2-1; 12 nucleotides agree with TRBD2. The V segment lost 3 bases and the J segment 12 bases; nucleotides outside the gene matches: 6. The length of the CDR3 is 14 residues. CDR1 and CDR2 (germline): MRHNA, SNTAGT. The CDR3 DNA sequence: TGTGCCAGCAGTGATGGGCTAGCGGGAGGGATGCAGTTCTTC. It specifies CASSDGLAGGMQFF.

Concerning this clonotype: An end of the junction differs from the germline gene, which may be a read error. This chain connects TRBV27 to TRBJ2-3; the D gene is possibly TRBD2 (6 bases). The V gene's germline CDR1 is MNHEY and CDR2 SMNVEV (reference sequence). The CDR3 spans 13 residues. The CDR3 protein is CVSGLGTTDTQYF. CDR3 sequence (DNA): TGCGTCAGCGGGCTGGGGACCACAGACACGCAGTATTTT.

The chain carries TRBV27 and TRBJ2-1, with 11 bases fitting TRBD2. V lost 3 bases to trimming and J lost 2 bases; unmatched junction nucleotides: 3. CDR3 size: 16 residues. CDR1 MNHEY and CDR2 SMNVEV come from the germline V gene (reference sequence). CDR3 sequence (DNA): TGTGCCAGCAGTTTCCGACTAGCGGGAACCTACAATGAGCAGTTCTTC. Translation gives CASSFRLAGTYNEQFF.

This clonotype was observed a few times. The J gene is TRBJ2-1, the V gene TRBV10-2; no clear D gene. Per the germline V gene, CDR1 is WSHSY and CDR2 is SAAADI. V dropped 4 bases and J dropped 7 bases, with 11 bases sitting between them. There are 13 residues in the CDR3. CDR3 in DNA: TGCGCCAGCAGTGGGAGAAGGCCTAATGAGCAGTTCTTC. Its translation is CASSGRRPNEQFF.

Worth noting for this clonotype: Germline and junction disagree at one end, which may indicate a read error. The chain uses TRBV27 and TRBJ2-2; TRBD2 aligns across 8 bases. Germline loops: CDR1 MNHEY, CDR2 SMNVEV (reference sequence). The CDR3 has 16 residues. CDR3 DNA sequence: TGTGCCAGCAGTCCACAGCGGGGGCTGAGCACCGGGGCGCTGTTTTTT. Translation: CASSPQRGLSTGALFF.

This chain joins TRBV27 and TRBJ2-3; no clear D. The better agreement between TRBJ2-7 and the DNA end casts doubt on the J call. CDR1 MNHEY and CDR2 SMNVEV come from the germline V gene (reference sequence). CDR3 length: 17 amino acids. In nucleotides, the CDR3 is TGTGCCAGCAGTTTAACCATGTTATCGAGAGGCGCAAATACGCAGTACTTC. Translating it yields CASSLTMLSRGANTQYF.

This clonotype was seen a few times. The chain carries TRBV24-1 and TRBJ2-4; D possibly corresponds to TRBD1 (5 bases). Germline lookup yields CDR1 KGHDR and CDR2 SFDVKD. V was clipped by 9 bases and J by 13 bases, with 24 bases between them. This CDR3 comprises 14 residues. CDR3 loop: CATPHGAGYNEQYF. CDR3 nucleotides: TGTGCCACCCCCCATGGGGCTGGATACAATGAGCAGTACTTC.

CDR3 DNA: TGTGCCAGCAGTTCTTTTCCGGCCCTCGGGTACGAGCAGTACTTC. It encodes CASSSFPALGYEQYF. The chain joins TRBV12-3 or TRBV12-4 to TRBJ2-5; D unresolved. The J call is uncertain, as TRBJ2-7 better fits the DNA end. The CDR3 runs 15 residues.

This clonotype has more than one count but fewer than ten. In DNA, the CDR3 is TGTGCCAGCAGCCTAAGCGACGGCAGCTACGGGGAGCAGTACTTC. Its protein product is CASSLSDGSYGEQYF. The rearrangement joins TRBV9 to TRBJ2-5; D is possibly TRBD2 (5 bases). V shed 4 bases and J shed 11 bases, with 24 bases lying between them. The CDR3 loop spans 15 amino acids. CDR1 is SGDLS, CDR2 YYNGEE, per germline.

The rearrangement links TRBV7-2 to TRBJ2-3; 9 bases are a match to TRBD1. The CDR3 extends over 15 amino acids. Germline values: CDR1 SGHTA, CDR2 FQGNSA. Losses at the gene ends were 5 bases for V and 2 bases for J; bases not matched to a gene: 5. CDR3 region: CASSLTGGYTDTQYF. For the CDR3, the DNA is TGTGCCAGCAGCCTAACAGGGGGCTACACAGATACGCAGTATTTT.

Only a few counts were recorded for this clonotype. Compared with germline, one end of the junction differs, possibly owing to a read error. The chain links TRBV27 to TRBJ2-3; maybe TRBD2 (7 bases). In germline, CDR1 is MNHEY, CDR2 SMNVEV (reference sequence). The CDR3 is made up of 14 amino acids. The DNA for the CDR3 is TGTGCGGGCAGTGGGGGCGGGGGCCCAGATACCCAGTATTTT. Amino acid sequence: CAGSGGGGPDTQYF.

This clonotype occurred many times. The genes are TRBV6-1 and TRBJ2-2; D may correspond to TRBD1 or TRBD2 (5 bases each). Germline V gene data show CDR1 as MNHNS and CDR2 as SASEGT. Trimming shortened V by 7 bases and J by 6 bases, and 12 bases separated the two germline ends. The CDR3 has 13 residues. DNA for the CDR3: TGTGCCAGCACCGAGGGGAGAGCCGGGGAGCTGTTTTTT. It is translated as CASTEGRAGELFF.

This clonotype appeared many times. The CDR3 DNA reads TGTGCCAGCAGCTTAGTAGCGGGGGGTAAGAACACTGAAGCTTTCTTT. Encoded protein: CASSLVAGGKNTEAFF. J is TRBJ1-1 and V is TRBV7-6; maybe TRBD1 (5 bases). Trimming removed 1 base at V and 1 base at J, with 13 bases between. The CDR3 contains 16 residues. Germline CDR1 is SGHVS and CDR2 is FNYEAQ.

Many counts were recorded for this clonotype. The chain is built from TRBV6-1 and TRBJ1-6; D not resolved. Trimming removed 10 bases at V and 7 bases at J, with 8 bases between. The CDR3 length is 11 residues. Germline values: CDR1 MNHNS, CDR2 SASEGT. CDR3 coding DNA: TGTGCCACGCTCTCCAATTCACCCCTCCACTTT. Translated, it gives CATLSNSPLHF.

About this clonotype: Mismatch with germline at one junction end may stem from a read error. V gene TRBV10-1 combines with J gene TRBJ2-3; D possibly corresponds to TRBD2 (6 bases). The CDR3 has 14 amino acids. Germline CDR1 WNHNN, CDR2 SYGVQD (reference sequence). The CDR3 DNA sequence: TGCGCCAGCACGGGGGTGCGACACAAAGATACGCAGTACTTT. It encodes CASTGVRHKDTQYF.

The chain couples TRBV6-1 to TRBJ1-4; D unresolved. CDR1 is MNHNS, CDR2 SASEGT, per germline. The CDR3 contains 14 residues. V gave up 6 bases and J gave up 6 bases, with 14 bases separating them. The CDR3 bases are TGTGCCAGCAGCCCCTCGTGGCTGGATGAAAAACTGTTTTTT. This translates into CASSPSWLDEKLFF.